These 31 T cell receptor beta chains were sequenced from one sample in a study of identical twins. TCRdb re-called the 5' RACE reads with MiXCR, one entry per CDR3 protein. In the table there are around 250,000 distinct CDR3 sequences, roughly 7.1% of which are singletons. These records were also assigned to another study, of T cells expressing NK-cell markers.

The material sequenced was CD8+ T cells sorted from blood. The receptors stem from a woman aged 18-29 years in good health.

This clonotype was found a few times. V and J are TRBV7-8 and TRBJ2-5; the D call may be TRBD1 or TRBD2 (6 bases each). Per germline, CDR1 SGHVS and CDR2 FQNEAQ. The V end lost 6 bases, the J end lost 5 bases, and 19 bases lay between the germline ends. This CDR3 has 15 residues. The CDR3 sequence: CASSPLRGASETQYF. CDR3 sequence (DNA): TGTGCCAGCAGTCCTCTAAGGGGGGCGAGTGAGACCCAGTACTTC.

The rearrangement uses TRBV20-1 and TRBJ2-2, with 16 bases fitting TRBD2. CDR3 length equals 18 residues. Germline CDR1 reads DFQATT; CDR2 reads SNEGSKA (reference sequence). With 3 bases clipped from V and 4 bases from J, the junction kept 8 bases outside the gene matches. CDR3 in DNA: TGCAGTGCTAGTACCGGGACTAGCGGGAGGGCCCTCACCGGGGAGCTGTTTTTT. Its translation is CSASTGTSGRALTGELFF.

The sample holds a few counts of this clonotype. V and J are TRBV9 and TRBJ2-7, with 7 bases fitting TRBD2. The CDR3 covers 15 residues. J gave up 6 bases and V 0 bases, and 9 bases lay outside the gene matches. Looked up from germline, CDR1 is SGDLS and CDR2 is YYNGEE. The CDR3 loop reads CASSVAGGGVSEQYF. The DNA of the CDR3 is TGTGCCAGCAGCGTAGCGGGGGGAGGGGTAAGCGAGCAGTACTTC.

This clonotype was detected ten times or more. V and J are TRBV25-1 and TRBJ2-6; 9 bases are a match to TRBD2. From germline, CDR1 is MGHDK and CDR2 SYGVNS. The CDR3 covers 18 residues. V shed 1 base, J shed 0 bases, and the junction held 4 bases outside the gene matches. The CDR3 DNA reads TGTGCCAGCAGTGAATTACTAGCGGGTCCCTCTGGGGCCAACGTCCTGACTTTC. Amino acids: CASSELLAGPSGANVLTF.

This clonotype showed up just a few times. The J gene is TRBJ2-5, the V gene TRBV11-2; maybe TRBD1 (7 bases). The CDR3 length is 19 residues. Trimming took 5 bases from V and 5 from J, leaving 30 bases between them. Germline V gene sequence: CDR1 SGHAT, CDR2 FQNNGV. CDR3 loop: CASSPPWGAAGTEGETQYF. The CDR3 nucleotides read TGTGCCAGCAGCCCTCCGTGGGGGGCAGCCGGGACAGAAGGGGAGACCCAGTACTTC.

CDR3 sequence: CSVGQKQETQYF. DNA for the CDR3: TGCAGCGTCGGACAGAAGCAAGAGACCCAGTACTTC. The chain combines TRBV29-1 with TRBJ2-5, with D perhaps matching TRBD1 (6 bases). Deletions cut 6 bases from V and 2 bases from J, with 10 bases between. The CDR3 sequence is 12 residues long. CDR1 and CDR2 from the germline V gene are SQVTM and ANQGSEA.

The V call is TRBV29-1, the J call TRBJ2-3; D not resolved. The CDR3 is made up of 10 amino acids. Germline lookup yields CDR1 SQVTM and CDR2 ANQGSEA. V dropped 6 bases and J dropped 5 bases, with 6 bases sitting between them. CDR3 coding DNA: TGCAGCGTCATAAAAGATACGCAGTATTTT. Translated, it gives CSVIKDTQYF.

In regard to this clonotype: Given a much more abundant clone one base away, this may be a read error. The J gene is TRBJ2-3, the V gene TRBV7-2; 9 bases fit TRBD2. J gave up 5 bases and V 5 bases, and 8 bases lay outside the gene matches. The CDR3 is made up of 15 amino acids. Germline CDR1 and CDR2: SGHTA and FQGNSA. The CDR3 DNA reads TGTGCCAGCAGCGGGATTAGCGGGAGAGGAGATACGCAGTATTTT. It yields the protein CASSGISGRGDTQYF.

This clonotype was picked up many times. The chain combines TRBV11-2 with TRBJ1-5; D ambiguous. The CDR3 sequence is 13 residues long. The V end lost 3 bases, the J end lost 7 bases, and 10 bases lay between the germline ends. Germline V CDR1 and CDR2: SGHAT, FQNNGV. CDR3 residues: CASSFGIRQPQHF. In nucleotides, the CDR3 is TGTGCCAGCAGCTTTGGAATACGACAGCCCCAGCATTTT.

In this sample, this clonotype turned up a few times. V and J are TRBV3-1 and TRBJ2-1, with D tentatively TRBD1 (5 bases). CDR3 size: 16 residues. Germline V CDR1 and CDR2: LGHDT, YNNKEL (reference sequence). Trimming shortened V by 3 bases and J by 2 bases, and 14 bases separated the two germline ends. CDR3: CASSHQIRGAYNEQFF. The DNA of the CDR3 is TGTGCCAGCAGCCATCAAATTAGGGGCGCCTACAATGAGCAGTTCTTC.

This clonotype was found many times. The chain recombines TRBV7-8 with TRBJ2-3; the D call may be TRBD1 or TRBD2 (6 bases each). The germline V gene encodes CDR1 SGHVS and CDR2 FQNEAQ. This CDR3 is 15 amino acids long. V lost 2 bases, J lost 3 bases, and 12 bases lay in between. The CDR3 here is CASSLRGRLTDTQYF. The CDR3 DNA is TGTGCCAGCAGCTTACGGGGGCGCCTAACAGATACGCAGTATTTT.

This clonotype was counted ten times or more. The V and J genes are TRBV7-9 and TRBJ2-5; D remains ambiguous. Germline lookup yields CDR1 SEHNR and CDR2 FQNEAQ (reference sequence). This CDR3 region has 15 residues. The V end was cut by 4 bases, the J end by 3 bases, with 15 bases between. Here the CDR3 reads CASSSILRAEETQYF. The CDR3 region has the DNA TGTGCCAGCAGCTCAATTCTCCGGGCTGAAGAGACCCAGTACTTC. Variable domain in full (rest from reference TRBV7-9 and TRBJ2-5): DTGVSQNPRHKITKRGQNVTFRCDPISEHNRLYWYRQTLGQGPEFLTYFQNEAQLEKSRLLSDRFSAERPKGSFSTLEIQRTEQGDSAMYLCASSSILRAEETQYFGPGTRLLVL.

Only a few counts were recorded for this clonotype. The V call is TRBV5-5, the J call TRBJ1-1; TRBD1 might be the D (6 bases). CDR1 SGHKS and CDR2 YYEKEE come from the germline V gene (reference sequence). Trimming removed 0 bases from V and 4 bases from J, with 16 bases in between. The CDR3 is 16 residues long. In DNA form, the CDR3 reads TGTGCCAGCAGCTTGGACGCAGGGGATGGGGGCACTGAAGCTTTCTTT. The encoded protein is CASSLDAGDGGTEAFF.

The table lists this clonotype with many counts. This chain joins TRBV7-9 and TRBJ2-1, with a weak D call TRBD1 (5 bases). This CDR3 is 12 amino acids long. Germline CDR1 is SEHNR and CDR2 is FQNEAQ (reference sequence). Here the CDR3 reads CAFEGVHHEQFF. CDR3 coding DNA: TGTGCTTTCGAAGGGGTCCATCATGAGCAGTTCTTC.

This clonotype was found once. The genes are TRBV20-1 and TRBJ2-1; the match to TRBD2 covers 7 bases. Per the germline V gene, CDR1 is DFQATT and CDR2 is SNEGSKA (reference sequence). The CDR3 has 16 amino acids. With 6 bases clipped from V and 0 bases from J, the junction kept 11 bases outside the gene matches. CDR3 DNA: TGCAGTGCCCCTGGGGAGGGTATTCACTCCTACAATGAGCAGTTCTTC. Translation: CSAPGEGIHSYNEQFF.

This clonotype was found many times. The chain employs TRBV29-1 and TRBJ2-4; D gene unclear. Germline CDR1 is SQVTM and CDR2 is ANQGSEA. This CDR3 has 16 amino acids. V shed 0 bases and J shed 0 bases, with 12 bases lying between them. The CDR3 bases are TGCAGCGTTGAAGATCCGGCACCCCTAGCCAAAAACATTCAGTACTTC. It encodes CSVEDPAPLAKNIQYF.

The chain has TRBV12-3 or TRBV12-4 and TRBJ2-5; possibly TRBD1 for D (5 bases). Trimming pared 5 bases from V and 2 bases from J, leaving 21 bases between. CDR3 length equals 17 residues. The chain's CDR3 is CASSLYRPRQIQETQYF. The CDR3 region has the DNA TGTGCCAGCAGTCTTTATCGCCCGCGACAGATTCAAGAGACCCAGTACTTC.

The chain couples TRBV21-1 to TRBJ2-7. TRBV21-1 is a pseudogene segment. The CDR3 loop spans 14 amino acids. The CDR3 reads CASSKDRKIREQYF. CDR3 DNA sequence: TGTGCCAGCAGTAAGGACAGGAAGATCCGAGAGCAGTACTTC.

This clonotype was seen more than once but under ten times. The chain combines TRBV11-2 with TRBJ2-3; 9 bases line up with TRBD1. Germline V lookup: CDR1 SGHAT, CDR2 FQNNGV. CDR3 length: 13 amino acids. V lost 5 bases, J lost 14 bases, and 11 bases stayed unmatched. Written as DNA, the CDR3 is TGTGCCAGCAGCCCGCGAGGTGGGACAGGGAGGTATTTT. It specifies CASSPRGGTGRYF.

The CDR3 DNA follows: TGTGCCAGCAGCTACGGTGGGGTGGATAGCGGCTACACCTTC. Its translation is CASSYGGVDSGYTF. This rearrangement joins TRBV5-6 to TRBJ1-2; D gene unclear. Germline lookup yields CDR1 SGHDT and CDR2 YYEEEE. The CDR3 is 14 amino acids. V was trimmed by 3 bases and J by 8 bases, leaving 17 bases between them.

The chain has TRBV19 and TRBJ2-1; 9 positions agree with TRBD2. CDR1 and CDR2 (germline): LNHDA, SQIVND (reference sequence). V dropped 7 bases and J dropped 8; count of bases not matched to a gene: 6. This CDR3 spans 13 amino acids. Written as DNA, the CDR3 is TGTGCCAGTAAGGCGGGGGGGTACCATGAGCAGTTCTTC. Residues: CASKAGGYHEQFF.

In this sample, this clonotype turned up many times. The chain has TRBV12-3 or TRBV12-4 and TRBJ2-6; 10 bases match TRBD1. This CDR3 has 18 amino acids. The trim removed 5 bases at V and 2 bases at J, leaving 9 bases unmatched. CDR3 sequence reads: CASSNLGDRGPGANVLTF. The CDR3 DNA reads TGTGCCAGCAGTAACCTAGGGGACAGGGGCCCTGGGGCCAACGTCCTGACTTTC.

The chain combines TRBV6-2 or TRBV6-3 with TRBJ2-1; the match to TRBD2 covers 9 bases. This CDR3 has 18 residues. With 5 bases clipped from V and 9 bases from J, the junction kept 20 bases outside the gene matches. Germline assignment: CDR1 MNHEY and CDR2 SVGEGT. CDR3 amino acids: CASSLPPALAGGRVEQFF. In nucleotides, the CDR3 is TGTGCCAGCAGTCTACCCCCGGCCCTGGCGGGGGGGCGGGTTGAGCAGTTCTTC.

This clonotype was seen a handful of times. This sequence joins TRBV20-1 and TRBJ1-5, with D unresolved. The germline gives CDR1 DFQATT, CDR2 SNEGSKA (reference sequence). V gave up 0 bases and J gave up 6 bases, with 6 bases separating them. The CDR3 extends over 12 amino acids. The CDR3, as DNA: TGCAGTGCTAGAGAGTTAGGTCAGCCCCAGCATTTT. Amino acids: CSARELGQPQHF.

This clonotype was seen repeatedly, ten times or more. The chain employs TRBV4-2 and TRBJ2-3, with TRBD2 matching 7 bases. The germline CDR1 and CDR2 sequences are LGHNA and YNFKEQ. Trimming at V came to 2 bases and at J to 2 bases, leaving 4 bases not matched to a gene. CDR3 length: 15 amino acids. CDR3 in amino acids: CASSQLTSATDTQYF. The DNA of the CDR3 is TGTGCCAGCAGCCAACTTACTAGCGCCACAGATACGCAGTATTTT.

The rearrangement links TRBV6-2 or TRBV6-3 to TRBJ1-5; TRBD1 is a possible D gene (6 bases). The CDR3 length is 14 residues. Germline V gene lookup returns CDR1 MNHEY and CDR2 SVGEGT. V was pared by 2 bases and J by 9 bases, with 14 bases between. Here the CDR3 reads CASSYGRGYRPQHF. The DNA for the CDR3 is TGTGCCAGCAGTTACGGCAGGGGCTATCGGCCCCAGCATTTT.

This clonotype has ten or more counts. The CDR3 region has the DNA TGTGCCAGCAGCTTAGTCGGTGAACGGCCCGTTTACAATGAGCAGTTCTTC. Its protein is CASSLVGERPVYNEQFF. The chain joins TRBV7-9 to TRBJ2-1, with unresolved D. Germline CDR1 and CDR2: SEHNR and FQNEAQ (reference sequence). This CDR3 has 17 residues. V lost 1 base and J lost 4, with 17 bases in between.

Many counts were recorded for this clonotype. The rearrangement joins TRBV6-2 or TRBV6-3 to TRBJ2-3; TRBD1 matches 8 bases. The CDR3 is made up of 13 amino acids. The junction had 5 bases not matched to a gene; V was cut back by 11 bases and J by 1 base. The germline V gene has CDR1 MNHEY and CDR2 SVGEGT. CDR3 sequence reads: CAGTGGGTDTQYF. CDR3 DNA sequence: TGTGCCGGTACAGGGGGAGGCACAGATACGCAGTATTTT.

This clonotype occurred many times. The chain employs TRBV5-1 and TRBJ2-3, with no clear D. V shed 4 bases and J shed 4 bases, with 16 bases lying between them. Germline CDR1 reads SGHRS; CDR2 reads YFSETQ. This CDR3 has 15 amino acids. The DNA of the CDR3 is TGCGCCAGCAGCGTGCCCCTTCAGGTCCCAGATACGCAGTATTTT. It yields the protein CASSVPLQVPDTQYF.

Many counts were recorded for this clonotype. V is TRBV12-3 or TRBV12-4 and J is TRBJ2-1; the match to TRBD2 covers 10 bases. The CDR3 totals 14 residues. J was trimmed by 7 bases and V by 5 bases; bases with no gene match: 5. The CDR3 loop is CASSPGTSANEQFF. CDR3 DNA sequence: TGTGCCAGCAGTCCCGGGACTAGCGCTAATGAGCAGTTCTTC.

The chain recombines TRBV6-1 with TRBJ1-2, with D unclear. Germline lookup yields CDR1 MNHNS and CDR2 SASEGT. The ends were cut back, 8 bases at V and 4 bases at J, with 14 bases in the middle. This CDR3 comprises 13 residues. The CDR3 spells CASLGKHTYGYTF. The DNA for the CDR3 is TGTGCCAGCTTAGGCAAGCACACCTATGGCTACACCTTC.